This is a list of T cell receptor beta chains from one sample in a study of T cells after yellow fever vaccination. From the 5' RACE reads, TCRdb called clonotypes with MiXCR, one entry per CDR3 protein. The data contain around 350,000 distinct CDR3 sequences, roughly 12% of them singletons. Sequenced material: PBMCs, taken on the day of the first yellow fever vaccination. These receptors were taken from a man aged 18 to 29 who received the YFV17D yellow fever vaccine. Each CDR3 is given with its conserved first and last residue. The order of the fields is CDR3 DNA, CDR3 protein, clone size, J gene, D gene, V gene. A D gene is named only where the DNA matches it firmly. Size is omitted from some rows. Given values are once, few, many or a class for expanded clones.

TGTGCCAGCAGCCCCCTCGGACCTTCATACGAGCAGTACTTC CASSPLGPSYEQYF few TRBJ2-7 NA TRBV7-8
TGTGCCAGCAGCTCCGACATCAATACGCAGTATTTT CASSSDINTQYF NA TRBJ2-3 NA TRBV6-5
TGTGCCAGCAGCTTAGGGGGGACAGGGGCATATGAAAAACTGTTTTTT CASSLGGTGAYEKLFF few TRBJ1-4 TRBD1 TRBV7-2
TGCGCCAGCAGCTCAGGAGGGGGTTTTAATTCACCCCTCCACTTT CASSSGGGFNSPLHF many TRBJ1-6 NA TRBV5-1
TGCAGTGCTAGAGATGCGGGGGGGCTTAATGAGCAGTTCTTC CSARDAGGLNEQFF NA TRBJ2-1 TRBD2 TRBV20-1
TGTGCCAGCAGCTTAAGGGGGCGCGCGTCCGGGGAGCTGTTTTTT CASSLRGRASGELFF many TRBJ2-2 TRBD1 TRBV7-9
TGTGCCAGCAGCCAGGTCGGGGAGCTGTTTTTT CASSQVGELFF many TRBJ2-2 NA TRBV12-3/TRBV12-4
TGTGCCAGCAGCTTGTCACAGGAGTCAGCTTTCTTT CASSLSQESAFF few TRBJ1-1 NA TRBV11-2
TGCGCCAGCAGCTTGGACTTTGTCCTAAGCGGCTACACCTTC CASSLDFVLSGYTF NA TRBJ1-2 NA TRBV5-1
TGTGCCAGTAGTATAGGGACAGGAGTTGAAGCTTTCTTT CASSIGTGVEAFF few TRBJ1-1 TRBD1 TRBV19
TGCGCCAGCAGCCAAGTACCAGGGTTGCGTTATGGCTACACCTTC CASSQVPGLRYGYTF few TRBJ1-2 NA TRBV4-3
TGTGCCACCAGTGATGTGACAGTTGGCCGGGAGACCCAGTACTTC CATSDVTVGRETQYF NA TRBJ2-5 NA TRBV24-1
TGTGCCAGCGTCATCCAGCGGACGAACACAGATACGCAGTATTTT CASVIQRTNTDTQYF NA TRBJ2-3 NA TRBV12-3/TRBV12-4
TGTGCCAGCACCGACCGCTTTGTTTCACCCCTCCACTTT CASTDRFVSPLHF few TRBJ1-6 NA TRBV7-2
TGTGCCACCAGTGCCGTGGACAGGGGAATGCAGTTCTTC CATSAVDRGMQFF few TRBJ2-1 TRBD1 TRBV24-1
TGTGCCAGCAGCCGAGCCGCTAGCGGGGTGAGCACAGATACGCAGTATTTT CASSRAASGVSTDTQYF NA TRBJ2-3 TRBD2 TRBV7-8
TGCGCCAGCAGCCCGGAAAGAGACAGGGCAGATCGGGAACTGTTTTTT CASSPERDRADRELFF few TRBJ1-4 TRBD1 TRBV4-3
TGTGCCAGCAGACCCCGGGACAGGGATCATTCACCCCTCCACTTT CASRPRDRDHSPLHF NA TRBJ1-6 TRBD1 TRBV6-1
TGTGCCAGCAGTGGAACGGCTAGAGCTGATACGCAGTATTTT CASSGTARADTQYF few TRBJ2-3 NA TRBV2
TGTGCTAGTGGTTTGCGTCCTGGGACAAGGAATGAGCAGTTCTTC CASGLRPGTRNEQFF NA TRBJ2-1 NA TRBV12-5
TGTGCCAGCAGCCCCAGTCGAGAGACCACTGAAGCTTTCTTT CASSPSRETTEAFF NA TRBJ1-1 NA TRBV11-2
TGTGCCAGCTCACCAACTAGCGGGGGGCGAGAAGATACGCAGTATTTT CASSPTSGGREDTQYF few TRBJ2-3 TRBD2 TRBV18
TGTGCCAGCAGGCCCTCCGGGGGAGCACCCCTCCACTTT CASRPSGGAPLHF NA TRBJ1-6 NA TRBV25-1
TGTGCCAGCAGCTTGGGACAGGTCACGCACACCATATATTTT CASSLGQVTHTIYF many TRBJ1-3 TRBD1 TRBV13
TGTGCCAGCAGCCGAATACCTAGGGTCTCTGGGGCCAACGTCCTGACTTTC CASSRIPRVSGANVLTF NA TRBJ2-6 NA TRBV4-2
TGTGCCAGCAGCTCGGGCCGGGGGGAGACCCAGTACTTC CASSSGRGETQYF NA TRBJ2-5 NA TRBV9
TGTGCCACCCGGAGGGGGACAGGGGAGAACACTGAAGCTTTCTTT CATRRGTGENTEAFF few TRBJ1-1 TRBD1 TRBV7-8
TGCAGCGCCGGGACAGGACACACTGAAGCTTTCTTT CSAGTGHTEAFF many TRBJ1-1 TRBD1 TRBV29-1
TGCAGTGCTCTGAGCGGGGGAGGTGGGACAGATACGCAGTATTTT CSALSGGGGTDTQYF NA TRBJ2-3 TRBD2 TRBV20-1
TGTGCCAGTGCCTGGGGATATGATAGGGATACGCAGTATTTT CASAWGYDRDTQYF few TRBJ2-3 NA TRBV5-5
TGTGCCAGCAGCTACACAGGGGCCGCCTTGGCCCTCCACTTT CASSYTGAALALHF NA TRBJ1-6 TRBD1 TRBV7-9
TGTGCCAGCAGCGTAAGACAGGGAGGTAATTCACCCCTCCACTTT CASSVRQGGNSPLHF NA TRBJ1-6 TRBD1 TRBV7-2
TGTGCCAGCAGCTATGACAGGGTTGCCTACAATGAGCAGCTCTTC CASSYDRVAYNEQLF few TRBJ2-1 TRBD1 TRBV12-3/TRBV12-4
TGCGCCAGCAGCTTTTTTTCTAGCGAGATCACTGAGCAGTTCTTC CASSFFSSEITEQFF few TRBJ2-1 NA TRBV5-1